This is a list of T cell receptor beta chains from one sample in a study of breast tumors, draining lymph nodes, adjacent tissues. TCRdb ran MiXCR on the multiplex PCR reads and lists one entry per CDR3 protein. The sample contains 150,000 to 250,000 distinct CDR3 sequences, 30% to 40% of which appear only once. The sample taken for sequencing was axillary lymph node tissue. The receptors here all came from a female donor with breast cancer. Some clones in this sample may be carry-over from other donors' samples. Each CDR3 is given with its conserved first and last residue. Each record gives: CDR3 DNA, CDR3 protein, D gene, V gene, CDR3 length, clone size, J gene. D genes are given only for firm matches. Clone size is not always given. Where it is, it says once, few, many or a class for expanded clones.

cdr3_nt: TGTGCCAGCAGTTACGCCGGGACAGCCTACGAGCAGTACTTC
cdr3_aa: CASSYAGTAYEQYF
d_call: TRBD1
v_call: TRBV6-2/TRBV6-3
cdr3_length: 14
clone_size: many
j_call: TRBJ2-7

cdr3_nt: TGCAGTCCAAGGAGGGGGCCCACAGATACGCAGTATTTT
cdr3_aa: CSPRRGPTDTQYF
d_call: -
v_call: TRBV20-1
cdr3_length: 13
clone_size: many
j_call: TRBJ2-3

cdr3_nt: TGCAGCACCGGGGAGCTGTTTTTT
cdr3_aa: CSTGELFF
d_call: -
v_call: TRBV29-1
cdr3_length: 8
clone_size: -
j_call: TRBJ2-2

cdr3_nt: TGTGCCAGCTCACCAGAACCCGTGGGGCGATACGAGCAGTACTTC
cdr3_aa: CASSPEPVGRYEQYF
d_call: -
v_call: TRBV18
cdr3_length: 15
clone_size: -
j_call: TRBJ2-7

cdr3_nt: TGTGCCAGCAGAGGGGAACCGGGACAGGGTGGTTTCTACGAGCAGTACTTC
cdr3_aa: CASRGEPGQGGFYEQYF
d_call: TRBD1
v_call: TRBV6-1
cdr3_length: 17
clone_size: many
j_call: TRBJ2-7

cdr3_nt: TGTGCCAGCAGCTTAGGGGGCACGAGGTACCAAGAGACCCAGTACTTC
cdr3_aa: CASSLGGTRYQETQYF
d_call: -
v_call: TRBV7-3
cdr3_length: 16
clone_size: many
j_call: TRBJ2-5

cdr3_nt: TGTGCCAGCAGACCTAGAGGAGATGAGCAGTTCTTC
cdr3_aa: CASRPRGDEQFF
d_call: -
v_call: TRBV6-6
cdr3_length: 12
clone_size: many
j_call: TRBJ2-1

cdr3_nt: TGTGCCAGCAGTGCTAGGACTAGCGGGACGAGAGATACGCAGTATTTT
cdr3_aa: CASSARTSGTRDTQYF
d_call: TRBD2
v_call: TRBV2
cdr3_length: 16
clone_size: -
j_call: TRBJ2-3

cdr3_nt: TGTGCCACCAGCAGCTGGACTAGCGGAGCCCAAGAGACCCAGCATTTT
cdr3_aa: CATSSWTSGAQETQHF
d_call: -
v_call: TRBV15
cdr3_length: 16
clone_size: -
j_call: TRBJ1-5

cdr3_nt: TGTGCCAGTAGTATAGTTCTAGCGGGAGGGGGGGACAATGGCTACACCTTC
cdr3_aa: CASSIVLAGGGDNGYTF
d_call: -
v_call: TRBV19
cdr3_length: 17
clone_size: -
j_call: TRBJ1-2

cdr3_nt: TGTGCCAGCAGCTTAGAGGCAGGGATCTCACCCCTCCACTTT
cdr3_aa: CASSLEAGISPLHF
d_call: -
v_call: TRBV7-6
cdr3_length: 14
clone_size: -
j_call: TRBJ1-6

cdr3_nt: TGTGCCAGCAGCTTAGATCGGAGACTAGCTTCAAATACGCAGTATTTT
cdr3_aa: CASSLDRRLASNTQYF
d_call: TRBD2
v_call: TRBV11-2
cdr3_length: 16
clone_size: many
j_call: TRBJ2-3

cdr3_nt: TGTGCCAGCAGCTTTCTAGCGGGGGCTTATTCCTACAATGAGCAGTTCTTC
cdr3_aa: CASSFLAGAYSYNEQFF
d_call: TRBD2
v_call: TRBV11-1
cdr3_length: 17
clone_size: few
j_call: TRBJ2-1

cdr3_nt: TGTGCCAACAGGCTTCGGCACCTGAGCTCCTACAATGAGCAGTTCTTC
cdr3_aa: CANRLRHLSSYNEQFF
d_call: -
v_call: TRBV6-1
cdr3_length: 16
clone_size: -
j_call: TRBJ2-1

cdr3_nt: TGCGCCAGCAGTGACGGTCAGCAAGAGACCCAGTACTTC
cdr3_aa: CASSDGQQETQYF
d_call: -
v_call: TRBV10-2
cdr3_length: 13
clone_size: many
j_call: TRBJ2-5